Listed here are 24 T cell receptor beta chains from one sample, sequenced in a study of T cell clones after liver transplantation. The repertoire was sequenced with immunoSEQ multiplex PCR; TCRdb's copy has only in-frame clones and lacks some. The data hold around 100,000 clones, with around four fifths observed a single time. This specimen was CD4+ T cells from blood, taken approximately 43 months after liver transplant. The source of these receptors is a human patient who received a liver transplant. A share of the T cells may be of graft donor origin.

As DNA, the CDR3 is TGCGCCAGCAGCCAAGATGCAGGGTTAAATGAAAAACTGTTTTTT. Translating gives CASSQDAGLNEKLFF. The rearrangement links TRBV4-3 to TRBJ1-4, with a weak D call TRBD1 (5 bases). The CDR3 is 15 amino acids. The V and J ends lost 0 bases and 5 bases respectively, with 10 bases between them. Germline V gene sequence: CDR1 LGHNA, CDR2 YSLEER.

The chain couples TRBV4-1 to TRBJ1-6; TRBD1 agrees at 7 bases. The germline CDR1 and CDR2 sequences are MGHRA and YSYEKL. J gave up 7 bases and V 1 base, and 13 bases lay outside the gene matches. The CDR3 has 18 amino acids. The CDR3 nucleotides read TGCGCCAGCAGCCAAGGAGGCAAAACAGGGGTCTGGAATTCACCCCTCCACTTT. The encoded protein is CASSQGGKTGVWNSPLHF.

The genes are TRBV2 and TRBJ2-5; weak D call: TRBD1 (6 bases). The CDR3 has 13 residues. Germline V gene sequence: CDR1 SNHLY, CDR2 FYNNEI. The V and J ends lost 7 bases and 3 bases respectively, with 12 bases between them. The CDR3 DNA sequence: TGTGCCAGCACCGGGACACGAAAAGAGACCCAGTACTTC. It codes for CASTGTRKETQYF.

This clone was detected once. The chain has TRBV5-6 and TRBJ2-3; D is possibly TRBD1 (5 bases). The germline V and J ends were trimmed by 5 bases and 4 bases, with 17 bases remaining between them. CDR1 SGHDT and CDR2 YYEEEE come from the germline V gene. The CDR3 covers 15 residues. Written as DNA, the CDR3 is TGTGCCAGCAGTAATGGGGCGTCCCCCGCAGATACGCAGTATTTT. Protein: CASSNGASPADTQYF.

This clone was seen just once. The chain couples TRBV19 to TRBJ2-5; unclear D gene. Germline CDR1 is LNHDA and CDR2 is SQIVND (reference sequence). The ends were cut back, 7 bases at V and 4 bases at J, with 7 bases in the middle. This CDR3 is built from 11 residues. CDR3 coding DNA: TGTGCCAGTACCAACCGAGAGACCCAGTACTTC. This codes for CASTNRETQYF.

This clone was recorded only once. The rearrangement uses TRBV5-6 and TRBJ2-2, with 7 bases that match TRBD1. The CDR3 is 15 amino acids. From germline, CDR1 is SGHDT and CDR2 YYEEEE. The V gene end was trimmed by 2 bases and the J gene end by 4 bases; junction bases not matched to a gene: 5. This CDR3 is CASSFGTAATGELFF. CDR3 bases: TGTGCCAGCAGCTTCGGGACAGCCGCCACCGGGGAGCTGTTTTTT.

This clone has only one observation. The chain is built from TRBV5-4 and TRBJ1-3; 7 bases map to TRBD1. The V segment lost 5 bases and the J segment 2 bases; nucleotides outside the gene matches: 4. CDR1 is SGHNT, CDR2 YYREEE, per germline (reference sequence). This CDR3 is built from 14 residues. The CDR3 reads CASRPGTAGNTIYF. CDR3 in DNA: TGTGCCAGCAGACCCGGGACAGCTGGAAACACCATATATTTT.

The CDR3 region is CASSEQSNYGYTF. In DNA, the CDR3 is TGTGCCAGCAGTGAACAATCGAACTATGGCTACACCTTC. V is TRBV6-1 and J is TRBJ1-2; D remains unclear. The CDR3 extends over 13 amino acids. Germline V CDR1 and CDR2: MNHNS, SASEGT. Trimming left V 2 bases short and J 2 bases short, with 6 bases between.

The gene calls are TRBV4-1 and TRBJ1-4; D ambiguous. V gave up 6 bases and J gave up 7 bases, with 12 bases separating them. In germline, CDR1 is MGHRA, CDR2 YSYEKL. The CDR3 consists of 13 residues. The CDR3 nucleotides read TGCGCCAGCAGTAACACTCATGGTGAAAAACTGTTTTTT. Its protein is CASSNTHGEKLFF.

The rearrangement uses TRBV5-1 and TRBJ2-2; D uncertain. This CDR3 is built from 14 residues. From germline, CDR1 is SGHRS and CDR2 YFSETQ. V shed 1 base and J shed 1 base, with 5 bases lying between them. The CDR3 nucleotides read TGCGCCAGCAGCTTGCAGGTGAACACCGGGGAGCTGTTTTTT. This gives the protein CASSLQVNTGELFF.

The J gene is TRBJ1-1, the V gene TRBV4-3; the D is unclear. The CDR3 extends over 14 amino acids. Germline V lookup: CDR1 LGHNA, CDR2 YSLEER. With 3 bases removed from V and 6 bases from J, the gap between germline ends came to 14 bases. The CDR3 DNA is TGCGCCAGCAGCCAGGACCTCGTGGGAGCTGAAGCTTTCTTT. It is translated as CASSQDLVGAEAFF.

The chain carries TRBV5-1 and TRBJ2-1, with TRBD1 matching 8 bases. The CDR3 is 14 residues long. The V segment lost 7 bases and the J segment 7 bases; nucleotides outside the gene matches: 10. The germline V gene has CDR1 SGHRS and CDR2 YFSETQ. CDR3 coding DNA: TGCGCCAGCCACAACAGGGGGGCGGAAAATGAGCAGTTCTTC. It codes for CASHNRGAENEQFF.

The J gene is TRBJ2-5, the V gene TRBV5-1; D may be TRBD1 or TRBD2 (6 bases each). The germline V gene encodes CDR1 SGHRS and CDR2 YFSETQ. CDR3 size: 14 residues. V was cut by 3 bases and J by 1 base, with 10 bases left in between. CDR3 in DNA: TGCGCCAGCAGCTGGGGGGACACCCAAGAGACCCAGTACTTC. Its translation: CASSWGDTQETQYF.

The J gene is TRBJ2-5, the V gene TRBV7-9; 7 bases match TRBD1. In germline, CDR1 is SEHNR, CDR2 FQNEAQ (reference sequence). The CDR3 has 15 residues. With 3 bases clipped from V and 2 bases from J, the junction kept 6 bases outside the gene matches. The chain's CDR3 is CASSFLTGSQETQYF. For the CDR3, the DNA is TGTGCCAGCAGCTTCCTGACAGGGTCTCAAGAGACCCAGTACTTC. Variable domain in full (rest from reference TRBV7-9 and TRBJ2-5): DTGVSQNPRHKITKRGQNVTFRCDPISEHNRLYWYRQTLGQGPEFLTYFQNEAQLEKSRLLSDRFSAERPKGSFSTLEIQRTEQGDSAMYLCASSFLTGSQETQYFGPGTRLLVL.

V and J are TRBV2 and TRBJ2-7, with TRBD2 identical over 8 bases. The CDR3 spans 15 residues. CDR1 and CDR2 (germline): SNHLY, FYNNEI. J was trimmed by 5 bases and V by 6 bases; bases with no gene match: 12. DNA of the CDR3: TGTGCCAGCAGGCCTACTAGCGGCCCTCTTAACGAGCAGTACTTC. It encodes CASRPTSGPLNEQYF.

The chain recombines TRBV6-5 with TRBJ1-2; D gene ambiguous. Trimming shortened V by 6 bases and J by 8 bases, and 13 bases separated the two germline ends. The germline V gene has CDR1 MNHEY and CDR2 SVGAGI. The CDR3 totals 12 residues. The CDR3 spells CASRASVGGYTF. The CDR3 DNA follows: TGTGCCAGCAGGGCATCGGTAGGAGGCTACACCTTC.

The chain joins TRBV28 to TRBJ1-5; 7 bases align to TRBD1. V dropped 7 bases and J dropped 6; count of bases not matched to a gene: 12. There are 15 residues in the CDR3. CDR1 is MDHEN and CDR2 is SYDVKM in the germline V gene. Here the CDR3 DNA reads TGTGCCAGCATCTGGTCCGGGACAGTAGGTCAGCCCCAGCATTTT. Protein: CASIWSGTVGQPQHF.

The V call is TRBV11-3, the J call TRBJ2-6; D not certain. V was shortened by 5 bases and J by 2 bases, with 16 bases between the two germline ends. CDR3 length equals 17 residues. Germline CDR1 reads SGHNT; CDR2 reads YENEEA. CDR3 protein: CASSPPPAVAGANVLTF. The CDR3 DNA is TGTGCCAGCAGCCCTCCCCCCGCAGTTGCTGGGGCCAACGTCCTGACTTTC.

The chain couples TRBV11-2 to TRBJ2-2; D may be TRBD1 (5 bases). With 1 base removed from V and 0 bases from J, the gap between germline ends came to 15 bases. The CDR3 is 18 residues long. Germline V gene data show CDR1 as SGHAT and CDR2 as FQNNGV. The CDR3 loop is CASSLGGLGHANTGELFF. DNA for the CDR3: TGTGCCAGCAGCTTAGGAGGATTGGGGCACGCGAACACCGGGGAGCTGTTTTTT.

The chain recombines TRBV9 with TRBJ2-2; D may match TRBD1 or TRBD2 (5 bases each). Germline values: CDR1 SGDLS, CDR2 YYNGEE. CDR3 length equals 14 residues. V was shortened by 9 bases and J by 5 bases, with 17 bases between the two germline ends. The CDR3 reads CAILGTHPTGELFF. As DNA, the CDR3 is TGTGCCATCCTCGGGACGCACCCGACCGGGGAGCTGTTTTTT. Full variable domain (missing parts from reference TRBV9 and TRBJ2-2): DSGVTQTPKHLITATGQRVTLRCSPRSGDLSVYWYQQSLDQGLQFLIQYYNGEERAKGNILERFSAQQFPDLHSELNLSSLELGDSALYFCAILGTHPTGELFFGEGSRLTVL.

The chain employs TRBV5-4 and TRBJ2-7, with TRBD2 as a possible D gene (5 bases). The germline gives CDR1 SGHNT, CDR2 YYREEE (reference sequence). Trimming pared 2 bases from V and 2 bases from J, leaving 20 bases between. The CDR3 has 17 amino acids. The CDR3 sequence: CASSFDSAAGLPYEQYF. DNA of the CDR3: TGTGCCAGCAGCTTCGATTCGGCTGCCGGACTGCCCTACGAGCAGTACTTC.

This chain connects TRBV9 to TRBJ1-4, with TRBD1 identical over 9 bases. Looked up from germline, CDR1 is SGDLS and CDR2 is YYNGEE. The CDR3 covers 15 residues. Germline trimming cut 3 bases from V and 6 bases from J; bases unmatched to any gene: 6. The CDR3 nucleotides are TGTGCCAGCAGCGACGGGACAGGGAGGCATGAAAAACTGTTTTTT. Translated: CASSDGTGRHEKLFF.

This chain uses TRBV28 with TRBJ2-7; unclear D gene. This CDR3 comprises 12 residues. Germline values: CDR1 MDHEN, CDR2 SYDVKM. The V gene lost 2 bases and the J gene lost 7 bases, with 9 bases spanning the gap. CDR3 sequence: CASSLPLGEQYF. Here the CDR3 DNA reads TGTGCCAGCAGTTTACCGTTAGGAGAGCAGTACTTC.

V and J are TRBV6-4 and TRBJ2-1; tentatively, D is TRBD1 (6 bases). V lost 5 bases, J lost 1 base, and 12 bases lay in between. The CDR3 runs to 15 residues. CDR1 is MRHNA and CDR2 is SNTAGT in the germline V gene. The CDR3 loop reads CASSKTGDSYNEQFF. The DNA for the CDR3 is TGTGCCAGCAGTAAGACAGGAGATTCCTACAATGAGCAGTTCTTC.